The 4 T cell receptor beta chains reported below all come from one sample, sequenced in a study of blood T cell repertoires in COVID-19 (dated by TCRdb to 2020 to 2022). Library prep was done by the immunoSEQ multiplex PCR assay. Entries here come from immuneACCESS through TCRdb and include only in-frame sequences with V and J called. Some clones fail to appear in such tables; in the studies checked, an unresolved V gene covers under half of the shortfall, and the cause of the remainder is unknown. Recorded for this sample are more than 95,000 clones; around 90% of them occurred a single time. In total, the top ten clones hold 3.5% of the sample. Input material: peripheral blood. These receptors were collected from a woman aged 60-75 years with acute or convalescent COVID-19.

V gene TRBV7-9 combines with J gene TRBJ2-3; 11 bases map to TRBD2. Losses at the gene ends were 4 bases for V and 3 bases for J; bases not matched to a gene: 3. Germline loops: CDR1 SEHNR, CDR2 FQNEAQ (reference sequence). CDR3 size: 15 residues. The CDR3 loop reads CASSSTSGATDTQYF. In nucleotides, the CDR3 is TGTGCCAGCAGCTCGACTAGCGGGGCGACAGATACGCAGTATTTT.

The V call is TRBV27, the J call TRBJ1-3; 8 bases fit TRBD1. The germline V gene encodes CDR1 MNHEY and CDR2 SMNVEV (reference sequence). The trim removed 5 bases at V and 4 bases at J, leaving 7 bases unmatched. There are 15 residues in the CDR3. As DNA, the CDR3 is TGTGCCAGCAGTCTGGCAGGGGGCTACGGAAACACCATATATTTT. This codes for CASSLAGGYGNTIYF.

The V and J genes are TRBV3-1 (or the pseudogene TRBV3-2) and TRBJ2-3, with TRBD2 matching over 9 bases. J gave up 8 bases and V 3 bases, and 12 bases lay outside the gene matches. This CDR3 has 16 amino acids. Germline assignment: CDR1 LGHDT and CDR2 YNNKEL (reference sequence). CDR3 amino acids: CASSQPFSGREGTQYF. DNA of the CDR3: TGTGCCAGCAGCCAGCCTTTTAGCGGGAGAGAGGGTACGCAGTATTTT.

The chain employs TRBV5-1 and TRBJ2-3; maybe TRBD2 (6 bases). The CDR3 is 16 residues long. Trimming stripped 0 bases from V and 2 bases from J, with 13 bases between. Germline V gene data show CDR1 as SGHRS and CDR2 as YFSETQ. CDR3 amino acids: CASSLALAGYTDTQYF. In DNA form, the CDR3 reads TGCGCCAGCAGCTTGGCCTTGGCGGGGTACACAGATACGCAGTATTTT.